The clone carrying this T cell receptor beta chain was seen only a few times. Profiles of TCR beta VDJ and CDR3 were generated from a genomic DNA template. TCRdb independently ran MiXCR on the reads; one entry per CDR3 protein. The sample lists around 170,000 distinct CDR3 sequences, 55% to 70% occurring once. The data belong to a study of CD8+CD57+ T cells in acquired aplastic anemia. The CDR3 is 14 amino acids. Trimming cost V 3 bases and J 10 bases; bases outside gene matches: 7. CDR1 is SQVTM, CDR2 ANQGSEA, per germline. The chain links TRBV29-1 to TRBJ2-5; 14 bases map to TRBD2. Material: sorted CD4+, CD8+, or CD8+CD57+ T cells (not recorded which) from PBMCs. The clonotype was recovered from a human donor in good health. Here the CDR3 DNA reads TGCAGCGTTGATTGGAGGGGACTAGCGGGGGACCAGTACTTC. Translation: CSVDWRGLAGDQYF.